This T cell receptor beta chain was sequenced for a study of blood T cell repertoires in COVID-19. Losses at the gene ends were 4 bases for V and 3 bases for J; bases not matched to a gene: 6. Germline CDR1 is MGHRA and CDR2 is YSYEKL. CDR3 length: 15 residues. Data came from immunoSEQ multiplex PCR; TCRdb stores just in-frame clones and leaves some out. The data contain roughly 180,000 clones, approximately 80% of them singletons. The chain has TRBV4-1 and TRBJ1-1, with TRBD1 identical over 9 bases. Source material: peripheral blood. This sequence was found in a human donor in a cohort sampled during active COVID-19. CDR3 sequence reads: CASSLRTGEHTEAFF. The DNA for the CDR3 is TGCGCCAGCAGCCTTAGGACAGGGGAGCACACTGAAGCTTTCTTT.